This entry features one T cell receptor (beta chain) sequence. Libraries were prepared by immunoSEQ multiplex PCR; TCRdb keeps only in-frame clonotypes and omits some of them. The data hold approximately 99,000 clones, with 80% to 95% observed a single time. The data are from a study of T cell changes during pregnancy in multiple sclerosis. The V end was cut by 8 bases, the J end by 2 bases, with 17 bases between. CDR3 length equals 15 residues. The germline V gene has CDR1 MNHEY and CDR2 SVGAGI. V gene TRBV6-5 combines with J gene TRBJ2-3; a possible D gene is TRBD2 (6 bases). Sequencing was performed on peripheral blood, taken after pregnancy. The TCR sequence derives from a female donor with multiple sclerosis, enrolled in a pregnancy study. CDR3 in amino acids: CASAQRRVDTDTQYF. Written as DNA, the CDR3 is TGTGCCAGCGCTCAGAGGAGGGTGGACACAGATACGCAGTATTTT.